This TCR beta chain is drawn from a study of cytomegalovirus exposure and HLA in healthy donors. The sample holds one count of this clone. After removal of 6 bases from V and 2 bases from J, the junction contained 7 bases not matched to a gene. The CDR3 is 14 residues long. CDR1 is SGHRS and CDR2 is YFSETQ in the germline V gene. The PCR contained 60 Vbeta and 13 Jbeta primers. Profiled with immunoSEQ multiplex PCR; TCRdb holds only in-frame clones, not every one. Of roughly 120,000 clones listed, around 70% are singletons. Sequenced sample: PBMCs. The clonotype originates from a woman between 35 and 50 years old in good health and CMV-seropositive. This chain connects TRBV5-1 to TRBJ2-5, with 7 bases matching TRBD1. In DNA, the CDR3 is TGCGCCAGCAATTCCGGGACAGCACAAGAGACCCAGTACTTC. It translates to CASNSGTAQETQYF.